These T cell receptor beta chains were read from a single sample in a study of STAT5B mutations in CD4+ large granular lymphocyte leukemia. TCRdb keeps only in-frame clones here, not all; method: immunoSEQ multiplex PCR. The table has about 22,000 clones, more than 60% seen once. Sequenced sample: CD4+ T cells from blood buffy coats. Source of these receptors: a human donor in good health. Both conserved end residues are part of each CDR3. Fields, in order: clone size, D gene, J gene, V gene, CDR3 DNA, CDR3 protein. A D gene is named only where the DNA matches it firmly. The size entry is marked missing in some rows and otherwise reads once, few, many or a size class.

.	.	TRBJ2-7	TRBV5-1	TGCGCCAGCAGCTTGGGTAGCCCCTACGAGCAGTACTTC	CASSLGSPYEQYF
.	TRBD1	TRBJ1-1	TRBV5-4	TGTGCCAGCAGCACCGAGGTCAACAGGGGAGGGACTGAAGCTTTCTTT	CASSTEVNRGGTEAFF
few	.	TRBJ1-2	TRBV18	TGTGCCAGCTCACCGGGGAGAAATGGCTACACCTTC	CASSPGRNGYTF
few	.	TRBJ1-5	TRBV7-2	TGTGCCAGCAGCTTAGTGGTCGGCGATCAGCCCCAGCATTTT	CASSLVVGDQPQHF
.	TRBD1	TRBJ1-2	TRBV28	TGTGCCAGCAGTATAGGACAGGCTTACAGTGGCTACACCTTC	CASSIGQAYSGYTF
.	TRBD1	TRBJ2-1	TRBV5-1	TGCGCCAGCAGCCCGGGACAGGGCTACAATGAGCAGTTCTTC	CASSPGQGYNEQFF
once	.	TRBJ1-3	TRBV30	TGTGCCTGGAGTGGTAAGCCCCTCTCTGGAAACACCATATATTTT	CAWSGKPLSGNTIYF
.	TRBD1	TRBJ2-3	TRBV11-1	TGTGCCAGCAGCGGAGACAGGGTCCGCACAGATACGCAGTATTTT	CASSGDRVRTDTQYF
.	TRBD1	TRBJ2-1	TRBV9	TGTGCCAGCAGCCCCCAGGGGGCTCGATACAATGAGCAGTTCTTC	CASSPQGARYNEQFF
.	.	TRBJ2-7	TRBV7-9	TGTGCCAGCAGCCGGGGCGACGTTTTCTACGAGCAGTACTTC	CASSRGDVFYEQYF
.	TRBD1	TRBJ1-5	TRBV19	TGTGCCAGTAGACCAACGGACAGGGGGCTTCAGCCCCAGCATTTT	CASRPTDRGLQPQHF
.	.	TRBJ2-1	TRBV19	TGTGCCAGTAGCTTGATAGGGGGGGCGGTTCGGCAGTTCTTC	CASSLIGGAVRQFF
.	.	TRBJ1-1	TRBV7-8	TGTGCCAGCAGCCAGGGCCAGGGTGAAGCTTTCTTT	CASSQGQGEAFF
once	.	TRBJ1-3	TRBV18	TGTGCCAGCTCACCACAGGGGCTCGGTGGAAACACCATATATTTT	CASSPQGLGGNTIYF
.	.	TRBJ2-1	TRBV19	TGTGCCAGTAGTAGGGACTCCTCGAGCTCCTACAATGAGCAGTTCTTC	CASSRDSSSSYNEQFF
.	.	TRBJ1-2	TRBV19	TGTGCCAGTAGATGGGACACTAACTATGGCTACACCTTC	CASRWDTNYGYTF
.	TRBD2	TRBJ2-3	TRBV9	TGTGCCAGCAGCGTAGATCGGGGGGGGCCGGATACGCAGTATTTT	CASSVDRGGPDTQYF
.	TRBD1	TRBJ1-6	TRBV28	TGTGCCAGCAGACCAGGGACAGCCTATAATTCACCCCTCCACTTT	CASRPGTAYNSPLHF
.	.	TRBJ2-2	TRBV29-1	TGCAGCGTTGGAGGGGGGAACACCGGGGAGCTGTTTTTT	CSVGGGNTGELFF
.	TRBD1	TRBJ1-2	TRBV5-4	TGTGCCAGCAGCCGAGTTGCGGGACAGGGGTTCTATGGCTACACCTTC	CASSRVAGQGFYGYTF
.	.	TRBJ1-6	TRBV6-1	TGTGCCAGCGGGCAGAGCTCCTATAATTCACCCCTCCACTTT	CASGQSSYNSPLHF
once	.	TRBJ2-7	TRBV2	TGTGCCAGCAGTTTCCGACTGACCCTAACCTACGAGCAGTACTTC	CASSFRLTLTYEQYF
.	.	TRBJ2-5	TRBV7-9	TGTGCCAGCAGCTTATCGATTGGGGGCTTGGAGACCCAGTACTTC	CASSLSIGGLETQYF
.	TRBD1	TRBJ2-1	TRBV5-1	TGCGCCAGCAGCTTGCGACAGGGGGTCCATGAGCAGTTCTTC	CASSLRQGVHEQFF
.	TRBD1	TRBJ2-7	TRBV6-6	TGTGCCAGCAGTTACTCACAGGGGCCCTACTACGAGCAGTACTTC	CASSYSQGPYYEQYF
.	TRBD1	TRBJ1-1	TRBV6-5	TGTGCCAGCAGTTACCGGACAGGGGGCGACACTGAAGCTTTCTTT	CASSYRTGGDTEAFF
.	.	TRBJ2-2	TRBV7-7	TGTGCTAGCAGTTCCGGGATAACCCAGGGTACCGGGGAGCTGTTTTTT	CASSSGITQGTGELFF
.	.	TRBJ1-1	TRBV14	TGTGCCAGCAGCCGATACACTGAAGCTTTCTTT	CASSRYTEAFF
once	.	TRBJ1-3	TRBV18	TGTGCCAGCTCACCAGGGCCTGGAAACACCATATATTTT	CASSPGPGNTIYF
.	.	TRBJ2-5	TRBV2	TGTGCCAGCAGTTACCAAGAGACCCAGTACTTC	CASSYQETQYF
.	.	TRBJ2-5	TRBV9	TGTGCCAGCAGCGAGGGTAGCCCTGGCGCGGGGGAGACCCAGTACTTC	CASSEGSPGAGETQYF
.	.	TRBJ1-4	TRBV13	TGTGCCAGCAGCTTACTGGGACATGAGGGCGAAAAACTGTTTTTT	CASSLLGHEGEKLFF
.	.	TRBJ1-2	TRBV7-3	TGTGCCAGCAGCTTAACTCTGGGGGGGGGTGGCTACACCTTC	CASSLTLGGGGYTF
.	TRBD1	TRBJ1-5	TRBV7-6	TGTGCCAGCAGCTTAGTCCCAGGACAGGTAAATCAGCCCCAGCATTTT	CASSLVPGQVNQPQHF
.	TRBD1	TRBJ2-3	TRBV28	TGTGCCAGCAGTACGATAACAGGGGTCGGCACAGATACGCAGTATTTT	CASSTITGVGTDTQYF
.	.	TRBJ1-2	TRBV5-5	TGTGCCAGCAGTATTGTTGTAGAGTCCTATGGCTACACCTTC	CASSIVVESYGYTF
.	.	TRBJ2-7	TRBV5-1	TGCGCCAGCAGGCCCGGGACACCGTCCTTCGAGCAGTACTTC	CASRPGTPSFEQYF
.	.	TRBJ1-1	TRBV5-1	TGCGCCAGCAGCTTGGCGGGGTTAGGGACTGAAGCTTTCTTT	CASSLAGLGTEAFF
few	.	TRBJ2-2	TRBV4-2	TGTGCCAGCAGCCAAGCTTCCCGCGCCGACGGGGAGCTGTTTTTT	CASSQASRADGELFF
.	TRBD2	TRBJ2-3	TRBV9	TGTGCCAGCAGCCCCACTAGCGGGGGGACCACAGATACGCAGTATTTT	CASSPTSGGTTDTQYF
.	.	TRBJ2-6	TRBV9	TGTGCCAGCAGCGTAGCCCTACTAGGGGACTCAGGCTCTGGGGCCAACGTCCTGACTTTC	CASSVALLGDSGSGANVLTF
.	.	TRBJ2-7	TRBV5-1	TGCGCCAGCACCGGCCCCCCGGGTAGTGAGTACTTC	CASTGPPGSEYF
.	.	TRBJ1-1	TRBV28	TGTGCCAGCAGTGGGGGCACTGAAGCTTTCTTT	CASSGGTEAFF
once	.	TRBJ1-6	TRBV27	TGTGCCAGCAGTTTGCTTAATTCACCCCTCCACTTT	CASSLLNSPLHF
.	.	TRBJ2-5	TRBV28	TGTGCCAGCTGCGCAGCGACGGTCCAAGAGACCCAGTACTTC	CASCAATVQETQYF